These T cell receptor beta chains were read from a single sample in a study of blood T cell repertoires in COVID-19. Libraries were prepared by immunoSEQ multiplex PCR; TCRdb keeps only in-frame clonotypes and omits some of them. The sample includes roughly 84,000 clones, over 70% of them seen just once. Sequencing was performed on peripheral blood. Receptors originate from a woman between 45 and 65 years old with acute or convalescent COVID-19. Each CDR3 is given with its conserved first and last residue. Each record gives: clone size, D gene, V gene, J gene, CDR3 protein, CDR3 DNA. D genes are given only for firm matches. Clone size is given for some rows only: seen once, a few or many times, or a class if the clone is expanded.

>.|.|TRBV3-1/TRBV3-2|TRBJ1-6
CASSLQGANSPLHF
TGTGCCAGCAGCCTACAGGGTGCTAATTCACCCCTCCACTTT
>once|TRBD1|TRBV7-9|TRBJ1-1
CASSPADRGGNTEAFF
TGTGCCAGCAGCCCCGCCGACAGGGGAGGAAACACTGAAGCTTTCTTT
>.|.|TRBV7-9|TRBJ2-3
CASSPVDSRDTQYF
TGTGCCAGCAGTCCCGTAGACAGTAGAGATACGCAGTATTTT
>few|.|TRBV7-2|TRBJ1-4
CASSLGQEQGKGKLFF
TGTGCCAGCAGCTTAGGGCAGGAGCAAGGGAAGGGGAAACTGTTTTTT
>.|.|TRBV5-1|TRBJ1-1
CASSLAGGNTEAFF
TGCGCCAGCAGCTTGGCCGGGGGAAACACTGAAGCTTTCTTT
>.|.|TRBV19|TRBJ2-7
CASSVGRLVGYEQYF
TGTGCCAGTAGTGTCGGTCGACTAGTCGGCTACGAGCAGTACTTC
>.|.|TRBV12-3/TRBV12-4|TRBJ2-7
CASSLATGHEQYF
TGTGCCAGCAGTTTAGCGACAGGCCACGAGCAGTACTTC
>.|TRBD1|TRBV29-1|TRBJ1-1
CSVRWGQENTEAFF
TGCAGCGTTCGATGGGGACAGGAGAACACTGAAGCTTTCTTT
>.|.|TRBV27|TRBJ2-1
CASKGRQGNEQFF
TGTGCCAGCAAGGGAAGGCAGGGCAATGAGCAGTTCTTC
>.|TRBD1|TRBV29-1|TRBJ2-1
CSVGTGGYNEQFF
TGCAGCGTTGGGACAGGGGGGTACAATGAGCAGTTCTTC
>once|TRBD1|TRBV14|TRBJ1-1
CASSQALPTGTAELNTEAFF
TGTGCCAGCAGCCAAGCTTTACCGACTGGGACAGCAGAATTGAACACTGAAGCTTTCTTT
>.|TRBD1|TRBV7-9|TRBJ1-5
CASSPQGSSNQPQHF
TGTGCCAGCAGCCCACAGGGGTCTAGCAATCAGCCCCAGCATTTT
>.|TRBD1|TRBV19|TRBJ1-3
CASTSPRDRGLHHSGNTIYF
TGTGCCAGTACCTCACCACGCGACAGGGGCCTCCACCACTCTGGAAACACCATATATTTT
>few|TRBD2|TRBV11-2|TRBJ2-4
CASSLGEGRNIQYF
TGTGCCAGCAGCTTAGGGGAGGGGAGGAACATTCAGTACTTC
>.|.|TRBV5-8|TRBJ1-6
CASSLVQKRNSPLHF
TGTGCCAGCAGCTTAGTACAGAAACGTAATTCACCCCTCCACTTT
>.|TRBD2|TRBV15|TRBJ2-2
CASTSGGSNTGELFF
TGTGCCTCGACTAGCGGGGGGTCGAACACCGGGGAGCTGTTTTTT
>.|TRBD2|TRBV27|TRBJ2-1
CASSGQWSGGSYNEQFF
TGTGCCAGCAGTGGACAATGGAGCGGGGGATCCTACAATGAGCAGTTCTTC
>.|TRBD1|TRBV5-4|TRBJ1-1
CASSGQTGQNTEAFF
TGTGCCAGCAGCGGCCAGACAGGGCAGAACACTGAAGCTTTCTTT
>.|.|TRBV30|TRBJ2-3
CASTSGLDTDTQYF
TGTGCCTCCACCTCGGGACTTGACACAGATACGCAGTATTTT
>.|TRBD1|TRBV6-5|TRBJ1-1
CASRGQGGTEAFF
TGTGCCAGCAGAGGACAGGGCGGCACTGAAGCTTTCTTT
>.|.|TRBV9|TRBJ2-2
CASSVGPGDTGELFF
TGTGCCAGCAGCGTAGGTCCCGGGGACACCGGGGAGCTGTTTTTT
>.|TRBD1|TRBV28|TRBJ1-5
CASRLGLGTGRRSNQPQHF
TGTGCCAGCAGACTTGGCCTCGGGACAGGGAGAAGGAGCAATCAGCCCCAGCATTTT
>few|TRBD1|TRBV27|TRBJ1-5
CASISRTGERPQHF
TGTGCCAGCATCTCAAGGACAGGGGAGCGGCCCCAGCATTTT
>.|TRBD1|TRBV19|TRBJ1-6
CASSTDRVSPLHF
TGTGCCAGTAGTACGGACAGGGTATCACCCCTCCACTTT
>.|.|TRBV6-5|TRBJ1-3
CASSYWAERSGNTIYF
TGTGCCAGCAGTTACTGGGCAGAACGCTCTGGAAACACCATATATTTT
>.|.|TRBV5-5|TRBJ2-7
CASSLRTPSYEQYF
TGTGCCAGCAGCTTAAGGACACCTTCCTACGAGCAGTACTTC
>.|TRBD2|TRBV7-9|TRBJ2-7
CASSLSGGYEQYF
TGTGCCAGCAGCTTATCGGGGGGTTACGAGCAGTACTTC
>few|TRBD1|TRBV29-1|TRBJ1-6
CSVRRDRGSPLHF
TGCAGCGTCCGCCGGGACAGGGGTTCACCCCTCCACTTT
>.|.|TRBV15|TRBJ1-1
CATSRDRGTEAFF
TGTGCCACCAGCAGAGATCGGGGCACTGAAGCTTTCTTT
>.|TRBD1|TRBV27|TRBJ1-4
CASSLTGGNEKLFF
TGTGCCAGCAGTCTGACAGGGGGCAACGAAAAACTGTTTTTT
>few|.|TRBV6-1|TRBJ1-1
CASSEDGRVTEAFF
TGTGCCAGCAGTGAAGACGGCCGGGTTACTGAAGCTTTCTTT
>.|.|TRBV7-2|TRBJ2-7
CASSQLQGYEQYF
TGTGCCAGCAGCCAGCTACAGGGCTACGAGCAGTACTTC
>.|TRBD1|TRBV5-1|TRBJ2-6
CASSRTGTVLSGANVLTF
TGCGCCAGCAGCCGGACCGGGACAGTCCTCTCTGGGGCCAACGTCCTGACTTTC